Given below is one TCR beta chain in context. This entry is derived from a study of blood T cell repertoires in COVID-19. Methods used by the authors: Estimation of nucleated cell counts relied on the amplification of reference gene primers. Here immunoSEQ multiplex PCR was the method, and the copy in TCRdb shows in-frame clones only, minus some. From that table come the V and J calls and clone size; the DNA was used to work out D and trimming. In the table there are roughly 180,000 clones, 75% to 90% of which are singletons. Trimming cost V 4 bases and J 4 bases, with 16 bases left between them. CDR3 length: 16 residues. The germline V gene encodes CDR1 LGHNA and CDR2 YNFKEQ.

V is TRBV4-2 and J is TRBJ2-2, with D possibly being TRBD2 (6 bases). This clonotype was obtained from a woman aged 60-75 years with acute or convalescent COVID-19. The material sequenced was peripheral blood. CDR3 sequence reads: CASSPLGGPITGELFF. CDR3 coding DNA: TGTGCCAGCAGCCCCTTGGGGGGACCGATCACCGGGGAGCTGTTTTTT.